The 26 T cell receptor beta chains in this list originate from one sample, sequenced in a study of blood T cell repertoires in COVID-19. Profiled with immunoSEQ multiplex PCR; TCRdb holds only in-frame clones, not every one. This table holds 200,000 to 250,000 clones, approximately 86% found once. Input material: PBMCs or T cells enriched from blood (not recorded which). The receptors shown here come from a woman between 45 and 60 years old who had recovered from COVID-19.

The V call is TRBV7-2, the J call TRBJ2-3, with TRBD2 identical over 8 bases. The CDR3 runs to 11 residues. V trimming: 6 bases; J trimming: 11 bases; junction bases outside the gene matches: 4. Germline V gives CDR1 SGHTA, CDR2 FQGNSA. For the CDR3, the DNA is TGTGCCAGCAGTGATAGCGGGGAGCAGTATTTT. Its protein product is CASSDSGEQYF. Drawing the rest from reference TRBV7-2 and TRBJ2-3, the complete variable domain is GAGVSQSPSNKVTEKGKDVELRCDPISGHTALYWYRQSLGQGLEFLIYFQGNSAPDKSGLPSDRFSAERTGGSVSTLTIQRTQQEDSAVYLCASSDSGEQYFGPGTRLTVL.

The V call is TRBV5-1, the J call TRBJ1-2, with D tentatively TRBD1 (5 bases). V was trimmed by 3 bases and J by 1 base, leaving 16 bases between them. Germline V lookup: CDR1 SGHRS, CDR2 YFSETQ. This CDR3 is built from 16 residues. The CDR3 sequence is CASSYRAGPSNYGYTF. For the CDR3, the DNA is TGCGCCAGCAGCTACAGAGCAGGGCCAAGTAACTATGGCTACACCTTC.

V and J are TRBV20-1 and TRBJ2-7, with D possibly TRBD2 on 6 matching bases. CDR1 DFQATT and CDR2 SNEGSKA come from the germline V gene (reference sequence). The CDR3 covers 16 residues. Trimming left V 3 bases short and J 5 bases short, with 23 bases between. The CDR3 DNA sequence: TGCAGTGCTAGTTCCGGGAGTGAGGGAGAGGTCCACGAGCAGTACTTC. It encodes CSASSGSEGEVHEQYF.

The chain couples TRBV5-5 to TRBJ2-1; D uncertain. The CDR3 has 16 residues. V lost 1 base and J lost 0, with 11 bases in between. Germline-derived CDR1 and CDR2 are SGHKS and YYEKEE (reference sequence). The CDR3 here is CASSLSGDISYNEQFF. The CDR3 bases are TGTGCCAGCAGCTTGAGTGGTGACATCTCCTACAATGAGCAGTTCTTC.

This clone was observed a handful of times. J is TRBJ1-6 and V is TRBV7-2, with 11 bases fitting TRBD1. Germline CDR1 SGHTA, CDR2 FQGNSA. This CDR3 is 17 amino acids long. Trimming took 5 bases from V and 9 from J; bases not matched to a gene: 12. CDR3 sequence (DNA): TGTGCCAGCAGCCTAAATACCGCCGGGACAGGGGGTTCACCCCTCCACTTT. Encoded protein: CASSLNTAGTGGSPLHF.

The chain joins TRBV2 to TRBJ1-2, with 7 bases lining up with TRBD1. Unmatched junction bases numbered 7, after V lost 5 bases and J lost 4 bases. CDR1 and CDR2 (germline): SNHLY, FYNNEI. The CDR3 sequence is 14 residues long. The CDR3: CASSKEEGAYGYTF. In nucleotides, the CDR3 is TGTGCCAGCAGTAAGGAGGAGGGGGCCTATGGCTACACCTTC.

Written as DNA, the CDR3 is TGTGCCAGCAGCCTCTCCAGGGCGGGGCGTAATTCACCCCTCCACTTT. It codes for CASSLSRAGRNSPLHF. The chain has TRBV5-5 and TRBJ1-6; D perhaps matches TRBD1 (5 bases). The CDR3 spans 16 residues. Germline assignment: CDR1 SGHKS and CDR2 YYEKEE (reference sequence). V gave up 4 bases and J gave up 6 bases, with 17 bases separating them. Variable domain in full (rest from reference TRBV5-5 and TRBJ1-6): DAGVTQSPTHLIKTRGQQVTLRCSPISGHKSVSWYQQVLGQGPQFIFQYYEKEERGRGNFPDRFSARQFPNYSSELNVNALLLGDSALYLCASSLSRAGRNSPLHFGNGTRLTVT.

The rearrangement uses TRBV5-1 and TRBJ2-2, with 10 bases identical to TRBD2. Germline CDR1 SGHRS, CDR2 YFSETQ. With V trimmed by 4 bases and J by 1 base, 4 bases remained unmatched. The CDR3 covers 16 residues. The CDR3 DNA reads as TGCGCCAGCAGCCATAGGACTAGCGGGAACACCGGGGAGCTGTTTTTT. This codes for CASSHRTSGNTGELFF.

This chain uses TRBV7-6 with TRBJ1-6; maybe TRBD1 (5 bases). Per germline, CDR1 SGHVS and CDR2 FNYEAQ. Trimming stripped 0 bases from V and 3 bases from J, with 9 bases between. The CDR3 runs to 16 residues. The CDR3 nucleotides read TGTGCCAGCAGCTTAGCAGGGGCAAGCTATAATTCACCCCTCCACTTT. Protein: CASSLAGASYNSPLHF.

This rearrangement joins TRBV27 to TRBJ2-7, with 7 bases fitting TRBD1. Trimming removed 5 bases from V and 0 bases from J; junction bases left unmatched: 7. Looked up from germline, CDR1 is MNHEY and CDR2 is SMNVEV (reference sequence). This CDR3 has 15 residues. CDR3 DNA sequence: TGTGCCAGCAGTCTAGACAGGGTGGGCTCCTACGAGCAGTACTTC. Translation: CASSLDRVGSYEQYF.

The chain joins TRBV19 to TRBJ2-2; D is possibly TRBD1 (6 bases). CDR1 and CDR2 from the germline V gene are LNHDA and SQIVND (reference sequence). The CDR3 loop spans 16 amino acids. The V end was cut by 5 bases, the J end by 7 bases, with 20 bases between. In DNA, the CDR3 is TGTGCCAGTAGTCGCCTACTGAACAGGGCGGACGGGGAGCTGTTTTTT. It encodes CASSRLLNRADGELFF.

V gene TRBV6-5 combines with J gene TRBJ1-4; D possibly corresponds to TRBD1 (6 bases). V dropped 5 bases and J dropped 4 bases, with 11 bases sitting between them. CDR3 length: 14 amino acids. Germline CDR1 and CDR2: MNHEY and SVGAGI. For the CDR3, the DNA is TGTGCCAGCAGTCCACAGGGCTTTAATGAAAAACTGTTTTTT. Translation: CASSPQGFNEKLFF.

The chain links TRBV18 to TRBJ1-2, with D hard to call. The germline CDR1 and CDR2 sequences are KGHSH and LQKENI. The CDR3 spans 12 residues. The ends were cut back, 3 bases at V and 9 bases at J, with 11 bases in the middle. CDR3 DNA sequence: TGTGCCAGCTCACCTCCGGCCACTAGCTACACCTTC. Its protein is CASSPPATSYTF. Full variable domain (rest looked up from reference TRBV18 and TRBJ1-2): NAGVMQNPRHLVRRRGQEARLRCSPMKGHSHVYWYRQLPEEGLKFMVYLQKENIIDESGMPKERFSAEFPKEGPSILRIQQVVRGDSAAYFCASSPPATSYTFGSGTRLTVV.

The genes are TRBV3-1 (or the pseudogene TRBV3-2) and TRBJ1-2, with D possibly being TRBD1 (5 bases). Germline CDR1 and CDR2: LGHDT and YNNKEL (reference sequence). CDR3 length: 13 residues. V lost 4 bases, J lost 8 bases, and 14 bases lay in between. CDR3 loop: CASSPLGLRGYTF. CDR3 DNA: TGTGCCAGCAGCCCCCTGGGACTACGGGGCTACACCTTC.

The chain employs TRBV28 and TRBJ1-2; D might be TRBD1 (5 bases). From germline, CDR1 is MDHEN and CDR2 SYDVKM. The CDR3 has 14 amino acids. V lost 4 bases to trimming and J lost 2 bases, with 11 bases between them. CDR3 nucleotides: TGTGCCAGCAGTTCGACAGCAATAAACTATGGCTACACCTTC. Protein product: CASSSTAINYGYTF.

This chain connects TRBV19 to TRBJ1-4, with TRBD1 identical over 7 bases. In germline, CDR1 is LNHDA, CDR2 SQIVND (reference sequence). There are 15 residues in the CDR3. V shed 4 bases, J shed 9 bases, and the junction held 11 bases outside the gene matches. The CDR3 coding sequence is TGTGCCAGTAGTAACCGACAGGGTCTTGTTAAAAAACTGTTTTTT. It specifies CASSNRQGLVKKLFF. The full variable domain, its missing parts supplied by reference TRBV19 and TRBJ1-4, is DGGITQSPKYLFRKEGQNVTLSCEQNLNHDAMYWYRQDPGQGLRLIYYSQIVNDFQKGDIAEGYSVSREKKESFPLTVTSAQKNPTAFYLCASSNRQGLVKKLFFGSGTQLSVL.

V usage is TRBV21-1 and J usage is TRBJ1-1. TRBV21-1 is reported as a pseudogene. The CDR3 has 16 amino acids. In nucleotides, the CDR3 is TGTGCCAGCAGCAAAAGGCCGGCGGGGGTGAACACTGAAGCTTTCTTT. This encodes CASSKRPAGVNTEAFF.

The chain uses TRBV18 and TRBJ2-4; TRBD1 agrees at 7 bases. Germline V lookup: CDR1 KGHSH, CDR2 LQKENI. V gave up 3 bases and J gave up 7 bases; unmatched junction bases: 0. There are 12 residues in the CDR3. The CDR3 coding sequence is TGTGCCAGCTCACCGGACAGGAACATTCAGTACTTC. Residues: CASSPDRNIQYF. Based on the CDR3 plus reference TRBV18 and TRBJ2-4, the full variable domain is NAGVMQNPRHLVRRRGQEARLRCSPMKGHSHVYWYRQLPEEGLKFMVYLQKENIIDESGMPKERFSAEFPKEGPSILRIQQVVRGDSAAYFCASSPDRNIQYFGAGTRLSVL.

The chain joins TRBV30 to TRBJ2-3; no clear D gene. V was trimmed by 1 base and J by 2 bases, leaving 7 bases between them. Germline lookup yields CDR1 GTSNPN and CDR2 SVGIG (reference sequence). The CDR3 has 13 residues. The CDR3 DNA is TGTGCCTGGAGTGCAGGTAACACAGATACGCAGTATTTT. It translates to CAWSAGNTDTQYF. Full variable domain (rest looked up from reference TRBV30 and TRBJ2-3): SQTIHQWPATLVQPVGSPLSLECTVEGTSNPNLYWYRQAAGRGLQLLFYSVGIGQISSEVPQNLSASRPQDRQFILSSKKLLLSDSGFYLCAWSAGNTDTQYFGPGTRLTVL.

This chain's CDR3 is CASSQDSNSGNTIYF. In DNA, the CDR3 is TGCGCCAGCAGCCAAGATTCAAACTCTGGAAACACCATATATTTT. The V gene is TRBV4-3, the J gene TRBJ1-3, with D unclear. The V gene's germline CDR1 is LGHNA and CDR2 YSLEER. There are 15 residues in the CDR3. Trimming shortened V by 0 bases and J by 0 bases, and 6 bases separated the two germline ends.

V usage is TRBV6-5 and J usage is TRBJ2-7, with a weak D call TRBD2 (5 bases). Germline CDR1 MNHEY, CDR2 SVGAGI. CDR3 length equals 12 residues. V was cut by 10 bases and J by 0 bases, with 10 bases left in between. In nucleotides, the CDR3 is TGTGCCACCGAAGCGGACTCCTACGAGCAGTACTTC. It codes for CATEADSYEQYF.

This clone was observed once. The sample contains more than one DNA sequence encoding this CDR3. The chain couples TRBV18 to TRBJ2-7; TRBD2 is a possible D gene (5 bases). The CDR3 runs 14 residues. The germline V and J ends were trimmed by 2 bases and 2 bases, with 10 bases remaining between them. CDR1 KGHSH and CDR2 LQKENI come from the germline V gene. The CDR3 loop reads CASSPGLAAYEQYF. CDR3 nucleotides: TGTGCCAGCTCACCAGGGCTAGCCGCCTACGAGCAGTACTTC.

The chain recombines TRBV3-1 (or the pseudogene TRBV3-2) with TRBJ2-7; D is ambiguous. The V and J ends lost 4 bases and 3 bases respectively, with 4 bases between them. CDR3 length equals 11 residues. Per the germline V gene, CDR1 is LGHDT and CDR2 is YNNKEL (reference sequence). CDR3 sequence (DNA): TGTGCCAGCAGCCTTCACTACGAGCAGTACTTC. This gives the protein CASSLHYEQYF.

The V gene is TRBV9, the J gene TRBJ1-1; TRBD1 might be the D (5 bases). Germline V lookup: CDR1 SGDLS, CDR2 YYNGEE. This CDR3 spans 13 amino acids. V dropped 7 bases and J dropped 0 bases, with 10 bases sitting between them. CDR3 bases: TGTGCCAGCGCGGCGGGGGTGAACACTGAAGCTTTCTTT. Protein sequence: CASAAGVNTEAFF.

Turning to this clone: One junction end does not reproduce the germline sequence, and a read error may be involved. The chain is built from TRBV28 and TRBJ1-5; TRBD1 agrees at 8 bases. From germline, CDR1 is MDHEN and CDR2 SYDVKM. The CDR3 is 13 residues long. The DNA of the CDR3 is TGTGCCAGCAGCCTGGACAGGGCTCAGTCCCAGCATTTT. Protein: CASSLDRAQSQHF. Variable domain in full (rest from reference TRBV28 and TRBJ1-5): DVKVTQSSRYLVKRTGEKVFLECVQDMDHENMFWYRQDPGLGLRLIYFSYDVKMKEKGDIPEGYSVSREKKERFSLILESASTNQTSMYLCASSLDRAQSQHFGDGTRLSIL.

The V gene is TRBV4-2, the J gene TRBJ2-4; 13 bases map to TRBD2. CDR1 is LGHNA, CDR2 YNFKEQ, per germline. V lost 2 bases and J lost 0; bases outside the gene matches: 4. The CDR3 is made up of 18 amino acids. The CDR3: CASSQPGLAGEAKNIQYF. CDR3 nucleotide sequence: TGTGCCAGCAGCCAACCCGGACTAGCGGGAGAAGCCAAAAACATTCAGTACTTC.